Listed below are T cell receptor beta chains from one sample, sequenced in a study of blood T cell repertoires in COVID-19. The data were produced by immunoSEQ multiplex PCR, yet TCRdb's version contains in-frame clones alone and is incomplete. Here the sample spans some 290,000 clones, approximately 90% being singletons. The sample comprised peripheral blood. These receptor sequences come from a man between 18 and 29 years old with active or convalescent COVID-19. CDR3s include the opening cysteine and the closing phenylalanine or tryptophan. D genes are given only for firm matches. Rows give clone size only sometimes, using once, few, many, or a class for an expanded clone.

j_call | v_call | d_call | clone_size | cdr3_nt | cdr3_aa
TRBJ2-7 | TRBV5-4 | TRBD2 | - | TGTGCCAGCAGCTACGGGGGGAGGGGCTACGAGCAGTACTTC | CASSYGGRGYEQYF
TRBJ2-1 | TRBV3-1/TRBV3-2 | - | - | TGTGCCAGCAGCCTACGGGATGAGCAGTTCTTC | CASSLRDEQFF
TRBJ1-1 | TRBV6-5 | - | - | TGTGCCAGCATCCGTCGGTGGGGAGCTGAAGCTTTCTTT | CASIRRWGAEAFF
TRBJ1-6 | TRBV4-3 | - | - | TGCGCCAGCAGCCAAGATCTCGATGGCTCACCCCTCCACTTT | CASSQDLDGSPLHF
TRBJ2-7 | TRBV7-3 | TRBD1 | - | TGTGCCAGCAGCCGGGACAGGGGGTACGAGCAGTACTTC | CASSRDRGYEQYF
TRBJ1-4 | TRBV6-6 | TRBD1 | - | TGTGCCAGCGGGACAGGGTATGAAAAACTGTTTTTT | CASGTGYEKLFF
TRBJ2-5 | TRBV7-2 | - | - | TGTGCCAGCAGCTTAGACGGAGGGCTTGGAGAGACCCAGTACTTC | CASSLDGGLGETQYF
TRBJ1-2 | TRBV2 | TRBD1 | - | TGTGCCAGCAGCCCTCTGACAGGGAACTATGGCTACACCTTC | CASSPLTGNYGYTF
TRBJ2-2 | TRBV4-3 | - | - | TGCGCCAGCAGCCAAGAGGAGAGACCGGGGGAGCTGTTTTTT | CASSQEERPGELFF
TRBJ1-5 | TRBV5-6 | - | - | TGTGCCAGCAGCTTGGCCGCCGGGTCCCGCAATCAGCCCCAGCATTTT | CASSLAAGSRNQPQHF
TRBJ2-4 | TRBV12-5 | - | - | TGTGCTAGTGGCGCGAACATTCAGTACTTC | CASGANIQYF
TRBJ2-7 | TRBV3-1/TRBV3-2 | TRBD1 | few | TGTGCCAGCAGCACGGGACAGGAGCAGTACTTC | CASSTGQEQYF
TRBJ2-1 | TRBV11-3 | - | - | TGTGCCAGCAGTAAAAAATTTGGATCAGCGGCTTCCTACAATGAGCAGTTCTTC | CASSKKFGSAASYNEQFF
TRBJ1-3 | TRBV10-1 | - | - | TGCGCCAGCAGTGAGTGGCAGGGGAGAAACACCATATATTTT | CASSEWQGRNTIYF
TRBJ1-1 | TRBV6-5 | - | - | TGTGCCAGCAGCGACCGGGGGGCTGCGACTGAAGCTTTCTTT | CASSDRGAATEAFF
TRBJ1-1 | TRBV16 | - | few | TGTGCCAGCAGCCTGACAGAGAACACTGAAGCTTTCTTT | CASSLTENTEAFF
TRBJ1-1 | TRBV7-8 | - | - | TGTGCCAGCAGCTTAGTTCCGGTAATGAACACTGAAGCTTTCTTT | CASSLVPVMNTEAFF
TRBJ2-1 | TRBV4-1 | - | once | TGCGCCAGCAGCCAGGGGCTCGGGGGATTTGGTGAGCAGTTCTTC | CASSQGLGGFGEQFF
TRBJ1-6 | TRBV7-6 | - | - | TGTGCCAGCAGCTTAGAGTCTCCGGCGGAGGGTTCACCCCTCCACTTT | CASSLESPAEGSPLHF
TRBJ2-1 | TRBV6-5 | - | - | TGTGCCAGCAGGGAGGGAGGCTCTTCCTACAATGAGCAGTTCTTC | CASREGGSSYNEQFF
TRBJ1-2 | TRBV7-2 | - | - | TGTGCCCTCACTAGGGCTGCTAACTATGGCTACACCTTC | CALTRAANYGYTF
TRBJ1-1 | TRBV10-3 | - | - | TGTGCCATCAGTGAAAGACAGTTAAGTTGGAACACTGAAGCTTTCTTT | CAISERQLSWNTEAFF
TRBJ1-1 | TRBV19 | - | - | TGTGCCAGTAGTCGCCAACGGGACACTGAAGCTTTCTTT | CASSRQRDTEAFF
TRBJ2-1 | TRBV25-1 | - | - | TGTGCCAGCAGGGAACTCATAGGACTAGAGCAGTTCTTC | CASRELIGLEQFF
TRBJ1-5 | TRBV19 | - | - | TGTGCCAGTAGTATCTTCCATGGCCAGCCCCAGCATTTT | CASSIFHGQPQHF